These 32 T cell receptor beta chains were sequenced from one sample in a study of CD8 T cells in ankylosing spondylitis. Overall study results and limits: Ankylosing spondylitis blood appeared to carry a characteristic TCR beta motif of roughly eight highly homologous variants.

No antigens are known for them. TCRdb re-derived calls from the 5' RACE reads in MiXCR, one entry per CDR3 protein. Among 220,000 or so distinct CDR3 sequences listed, around 19% were seen once. The sequencing sample was made of blood, either unsorted or a sorted T cell fraction (not recorded which). The receptors come from a male donor with ankylosing spondylitis.

The table lists this clonotype with a few counts. The V and J genes are TRBV3-1 and TRBJ2-3, with D possibly TRBD2 on 6 matching bases. Trimming removed 2 bases from V and 1 base from J, with 16 bases in between. Germline CDR1 is LGHDT and CDR2 is YNNKEL (reference sequence). This CDR3 comprises 17 residues. CDR3 sequence reads: CASSQWEPAGRTDTQYF. The CDR3 coding sequence is TGTGCCAGCAGCCAATGGGAGCCAGCGGGCCGCACAGATACGCAGTATTTT.

This rearrangement joins TRBV3-1 to TRBJ2-3; 10 bases match TRBD1. CDR1 and CDR2 (germline): LGHDT, YNNKEL (reference sequence). V lost 0 bases to trimming and J lost 4 bases; unmatched junction nucleotides: 4. This CDR3 has 16 amino acids. This chain's CDR3 is CASSQEGQGLSDTQYF. The CDR3 bases are TGTGCCAGCAGCCAAGAGGGACAGGGGTTATCAGATACGCAGTATTTT.

This clonotype was picked up many times. This chain uses TRBV12-3 or TRBV12-4 with TRBJ2-1, with D possibly being TRBD2 (6 bases). The ends were cut back, 1 base at V and 4 bases at J, with 11 bases in the middle. This CDR3 has 15 residues. CDR3 residues: CASSLGRGQYNEQFF. The CDR3 DNA reads TGTGCCAGCAGTTTAGGGCGGGGTCAGTACAATGAGCAGTTCTTC.

This clonotype was seen more than once but under ten times. V is TRBV7-9 and J is TRBJ2-3, with D unresolved. Germline loops: CDR1 SEHNR, CDR2 FQNEAQ (reference sequence). The ends were cut back, 5 bases at V and 6 bases at J, with 15 bases in the middle. This CDR3 contains 14 residues. CDR3 DNA: TGTGCCAGCAGCGCGGACGGACCATCGGATACGCAGTATTTT. This translates into CASSADGPSDTQYF.

A few counts support this clonotype. This chain uses TRBV6-1 with TRBJ2-1; 12 bases match TRBD2. With V trimmed by 5 bases and J by 0 bases, 11 bases remained unmatched. Germline CDR1 MNHNS, CDR2 SASEGT. The CDR3 length is 19 residues. The DNA for the CDR3 is TGTGCCAGCAGTCCTCTAGCGGGGGGGAGTCTGAGCTCCTACAATGAGCAGTTCTTC. This sequence encodes CASSPLAGGSLSSYNEQFF.

The sample holds a few counts of this clonotype. The DNA of the CDR3 is TGTGCCAGTAGTGGGGATGCCGGGGTGGGTCAGCCCCAGCATTTT. This codes for CASSGDAGVGQPQHF. The V and J genes are TRBV19 and TRBJ1-5; D is unresolved. Trimming shortened V by 5 bases and J by 6 bases, and 17 bases separated the two germline ends. The length of the CDR3 is 15 residues. The germline CDR1 and CDR2 sequences are LNHDA and SQIVND (reference sequence).

The chain employs TRBV7-9 and TRBJ1-3; D perhaps matches TRBD1 (5 bases). Trimming took off 5 bases at V and 1 base at J, with 9 bases between the two ends. CDR1 and CDR2 (germline): SEHNR, FQNEAQ (reference sequence). The CDR3 is made up of 14 amino acids. CDR3 bases: TGTGCCAGCAGCGCGACAGAATCTGGAAACACCATATATTTT. Its translation is CASSATESGNTIYF. Combining the CDR3 with reference TRBV7-9 and TRBJ1-3 gives the whole variable domain DTGVSQNPRHKITKRGQNVTFRCDPISEHNRLYWYRQTLGQGPEFLTYFQNEAQLEKSRLLSDRFSAERPKGSFSTLEIQRTEQGDSAMYLCASSATESGNTIYFGEGSWLTVV.

This sequence joins TRBV20-1 and TRBJ1-1; a weak D match, TRBD1 (5 bases). The CDR3 has 12 amino acids. The germline V gene has CDR1 DFQATT and CDR2 SNEGSKA (reference sequence). CDR3 in amino acids: CSTRQSAPEAFF. CDR3 DNA sequence: TGCAGCACCAGACAGTCGGCCCCTGAAGCTTTCTTT.

The chain couples TRBV2 to TRBJ2-3, with 9 nucleotides matching TRBD2. V lost 3 bases, J lost 3 bases, and 7 bases stayed unmatched. Per germline, CDR1 SNHLY and CDR2 FYNNEI. This CDR3 has 16 residues. The CDR3 DNA sequence: TGTGCCAGCAGTGATTTAGCGGGAGAAGGGACAGATACGCAGTATTTT. Protein sequence: CASSDLAGEGTDTQYF.

This clonotype was seen ten or more times. This sequence joins TRBV4-1 and TRBJ2-1, with a tentative D call TRBD1 (6 bases). V was pared by 3 bases and J by 10 bases, with 19 bases between. CDR3 length: 15 amino acids. CDR1 MGHRA and CDR2 YSYEKL come from the germline V gene. The CDR3 DNA reads as TGCGCCAGCAGCCACGAACAAAGGACCGGGACAGAGCAGTTCTTC. Residues: CASSHEQRTGTEQFF.

Many counts were recorded for this clonotype. The rearrangement joins TRBV5-6 to TRBJ1-1; D is ambiguous. CDR3 length equals 15 residues. The V end was cut by 0 bases, the J end by 3 bases, with 12 bases between. Germline V gene data show CDR1 as SGHDT and CDR2 as YYEEEE. CDR3 sequence (DNA): TGTGCCAGCAGCTTGGGGCCCGGTAGGGACACTGAAGCTTTCTTT. It specifies CASSLGPGRDTEAFF.

The J gene is TRBJ2-1, the V gene TRBV2, with D possibly being TRBD2 (6 bases). Per germline, CDR1 SNHLY and CDR2 FYNNEI. The CDR3 length is 15 residues. V was clipped by 7 bases and J by 1 base, with 14 bases between them. The CDR3: CASTEDLASYNEQFF. CDR3 sequence (DNA): TGTGCCAGCACCGAGGATCTAGCGTCCTACAATGAGCAGTTCTTC. Based on the CDR3 plus reference TRBV2 and TRBJ2-1, the full variable domain is EPEVTQTPSHQVTQMGQEVILRCVPISNHLYFYWYRQILGQKVEFLVSFYNNEISEKSEIFDDQFSVERPDGSNFTLKIRSTKLEDSAMYFCASTEDLASYNEQFFGPGTRLTVL.

CDR3 in DNA: TGTGCCAGCAGCGCTGGACTAGCGGGGGACCAAACAGAGACCCAGTACTTC. It is translated as CASSAGLAGDQTETQYF. The chain uses TRBV9 and TRBJ2-5, with 13 bases lining up with TRBD2. From germline, CDR1 is SGDLS and CDR2 YYNGEE. The CDR3 consists of 17 residues. J was trimmed by 4 bases and V by 3 bases; bases with no gene match: 9.

The chain employs TRBV3-1 and TRBJ2-4, with TRBD2 matching over 14 bases. CDR3 length: 16 amino acids. The V and J ends lost 4 bases and 5 bases, in that order; junction bases with no gene match: 4. Germline V gives CDR1 LGHDT, CDR2 YNNKEL (reference sequence). The CDR3 DNA is TGTGCCAGCAGCCCAGGACTAGCGGGGGGACAAAACATTCAGTACTTC. This sequence encodes CASSPGLAGGQNIQYF.

The chain employs TRBV7-9 and TRBJ1-1; D is unresolved. Deletions cut 7 bases from V and 6 bases from J, with 18 bases between. The CDR3 has 14 residues. CDR1 and CDR2 (germline): SEHNR, FQNEAQ (reference sequence). The CDR3 spells CASTTQKGYAEAFF. The CDR3 DNA reads as TGTGCCAGCACCACCCAAAAAGGGTACGCTGAAGCTTTCTTT.

The genes are TRBV7-9 and TRBJ2-5, with D unclear. The CDR3 extends over 15 amino acids. V was clipped by 4 bases and J by 1 base, with 13 bases between them. Germline lookup yields CDR1 SEHNR and CDR2 FQNEAQ (reference sequence). The CDR3 spells CASSSYPGGQETQYF. The DNA for the CDR3 is TGTGCCAGCAGCTCGTACCCTGGCGGCCAAGAGACCCAGTACTTC.

This clonotype was counted between two and nine times. V gene TRBV7-9 combines with J gene TRBJ2-2; D unresolved. V was trimmed by 1 base and J by 6 bases, leaving 9 bases between them. There are 14 residues in the CDR3. In germline, CDR1 is SEHNR, CDR2 FQNEAQ (reference sequence). CDR3 nucleotides: TGTGCCAGCAGCTTAGGGACGGTAGCCGGGGAGCTGTTTTTT. This encodes CASSLGTVAGELFF.

This clonotype was seen a few times. V gene TRBV20-1 combines with J gene TRBJ2-3; no clear D. The CDR3 consists of 14 residues. Trimming pared 0 bases from V and 4 bases from J, leaving 11 bases between. CDR1 DFQATT and CDR2 SNEGSKA come from the germline V gene (reference sequence). The CDR3 is CSARDYMTADTQYF. The DNA of the CDR3 is TGCAGTGCTAGAGATTACATGACTGCAGATACGCAGTATTTT.

This clonotype was detected ten times or more. The rearrangement uses TRBV29-1 and TRBJ2-1; D may be TRBD2 (6 bases). The CDR3 covers 12 residues. CDR1 and CDR2 from the germline V gene are SQVTM and ANQGSEA. The ends were cut back, 6 bases at V and 10 bases at J, with 16 bases in the middle. CDR3 amino acids: CSVRGGTGEQFF. In DNA form, the CDR3 reads TGCAGCGTCCGAGGCGGGACGGGGGAGCAGTTCTTC.

The chain carries TRBV13 and TRBJ2-7; D not resolved. The germline CDR1 and CDR2 sequences are PRHDT and FYEKMQ (reference sequence). This CDR3 has 14 residues. V was pared by 5 bases and J by 6 bases, with 17 bases between. CDR3 sequence: CASSLRTVWGEQYF. CDR3 bases: TGTGCCAGCAGCCTTAGGACGGTCTGGGGCGAGCAGTACTTC.

This clonotype was recorded only once. The DNA of the CDR3 is TGTGCCAGCAGTGATTACAGGACTGAAGCTTTCTTT. Residues: CASSDYRTEAFF. The gene calls are TRBV6-2 or TRBV6-3 and TRBJ1-1, with D possibly matching TRBD1 (5 bases). The CDR3 runs to 12 residues. Between the trimmed V and J ends, which lost 5 bases and 5 bases, there was a span of 9 bases. The germline gives CDR1 MNHEY, CDR2 SVGEGT.

CDR3 protein: CASISPRGSGNTIYF. The DNA of the CDR3 is TGTGCCAGCATCTCCCCGAGGGGAAGTGGAAACACCATATATTTT. V gene TRBV2 combines with J gene TRBJ1-3, with D maybe TRBD1 (5 bases). Trimming took 7 bases from V and 3 from J, leaving 16 bases between them. This CDR3 has 15 amino acids. CDR1 is SNHLY, CDR2 FYNNEI, per germline.

This chain joins TRBV20-1 and TRBJ1-1; no definite D call. Trimming removed 4 bases at V and 3 bases at J, with 6 bases between. CDR3 length: 11 residues. Germline loops: CDR1 DFQATT, CDR2 SNEGSKA (reference sequence). CDR3 amino acids: CSAKEDTEAFF. The CDR3 nucleotides are TGCAGTGCTAAGGAAGACACTGAAGCTTTCTTT.

The chain has TRBV19 and TRBJ1-1; no clear D gene. From germline, CDR1 is LNHDA and CDR2 SQIVND (reference sequence). The germline V and J ends were trimmed by 3 bases and 2 bases, with 16 bases remaining between them. The CDR3 has 16 residues. This CDR3 reads CASSIDQIGGNTEAFF. The CDR3 nucleotides read TGTGCCAGTAGTATTGACCAGATCGGAGGCAACACTGAAGCTTTCTTT.

The chain joins TRBV4-1 to TRBJ2-7; 7 positions match TRBD2. The V gene end was trimmed by 0 bases and the J gene end by 6 bases; junction bases not matched to a gene: 5. Germline V CDR1 and CDR2: MGHRA, YSYEKL. The CDR3 spans 14 residues. The CDR3 DNA is TGCGCCAGCAGCCAAGAATTCCCGGGAGGCGAGCAGTACTTC. Amino acid sequence: CASSQEFPGGEQYF.

This clonotype appeared a few times. This chain connects TRBV27 to TRBJ1-1; TRBD1 might be the D (5 bases). The CDR3 covers 18 residues. Per the germline V gene, CDR1 is MNHEY and CDR2 is SMNVEV (reference sequence). V was cut by 8 bases and J by 5 bases, with 30 bases left in between. As DNA, the CDR3 is TGTGCCAGCTCGAAATACCCCACCGCGAGGGGCGGAATAACTGAAGCTTTCTTT. This encodes CASSKYPTARGGITEAFF.

This clonotype was seen a few times. The CDR3 region has the DNA TGTGCCAGCAGTTCGGGACACCGCAAGCAGTACTTC. It is translated as CASSSGHRKQYF. The J gene is TRBJ2-7, the V gene TRBV6-5; the D gene is possibly TRBD1 (6 bases). Germline values: CDR1 MNHEY, CDR2 SVGAGI. The CDR3 is made up of 12 amino acids. Trimming took off 4 bases at V and 8 bases at J, with 12 bases between the two ends.

J is TRBJ2-7 and V is TRBV21-1. TRBV21-1 is labeled a pseudogene. There are 8 residues in the CDR3. In nucleotides, the CDR3 is TGTGCCAGGAGGGAGCAGTACTTC. It yields the protein CARREQYF.

This chain uses TRBV27 with TRBJ2-3; D is possibly TRBD1 (5 bases). The CDR3 runs 15 residues. The V end lost 0 bases, the J end lost 6 bases, and 13 bases lay between the germline ends. Germline CDR1 MNHEY, CDR2 SMNVEV (reference sequence). The CDR3 DNA follows: TGTGCCAGCAGTTTATCTGGGGCTTATGGGGATACGCAGTATTTT. Protein product: CASSLSGAYGDTQYF.

The chain employs TRBV7-8 and TRBJ2-7; D gene ambiguous. V was pared by 1 base and J by 0 bases, with 10 bases between. Germline CDR1 is SGHVS and CDR2 is FQNEAQ. CDR3 size: 15 residues. CDR3 coding DNA: TGTGCCAGCAGCTTAGGGACCCTGAGCTCCTACGAGCAGTACTTC. The encoded protein is CASSLGTLSSYEQYF.

This clonotype was recorded a few times. The chain uses TRBV4-3 and TRBJ2-2; the D is unclear. V lost 0 bases and J 2 bases, leaving 10 bases between the germline ends. This CDR3 spans 16 amino acids. CDR1 is LGHNA and CDR2 is YSLEER in the germline V gene. The DNA of the CDR3 is TGCGCCAGCAGCCAAGACCTTAGCTCCAACACCGGGGAGCTGTTTTTT. Translation gives CASSQDLSSNTGELFF.

The sample holds a few counts of this clonotype. CDR3 protein: CASSSKSEAGGIYNEQFF. CDR3 nucleotide sequence: TGTGCCAGCAGCTCTAAAAGCGAGGCGGGAGGGATTTACAATGAGCAGTTCTTC. The V gene is TRBV11-2, the J gene TRBJ2-1; the match to TRBD2 covers 9 bases. Losses at the gene ends were 4 bases for V and 4 bases for J; bases not matched to a gene: 14. This CDR3 contains 18 residues. Germline values: CDR1 SGHAT, CDR2 FQNNGV.